The present entry profiles one TCR beta chain with its context. This clone was seen more than once but under ten times. Its antigen target is currently unknown. One base away there is no much larger clone; base qualities are not given. The entry originates in a study of blood T cell repertoires in COVID-19 (dated by TCRdb to the early 2020s). Study-wide context: Samples from collaborators originated in the United States, Italy and Spain and spanned both the acute and convalescent phases of COVID-19. The prospective study material was composed of cDNA or gDNA derived from T cells, B-cell-depleted T cells, or PBMCs. Subjects who had been exposed to COVID-19, were actively infected with it, or had recovered from it provided the deeply sampled blood TCRbeta repertoires that made up the dataset. The repertoires were released in a freely available public database meant as a resource for research on the immune response to SARS-CoV-2. Samples came from the ongoing ImmuneRACE study (first 160 participants) plus 1,254 subjects from 6 global collaborators. A de-identified subject ID, COVID-19 status, age in years and sex were almost always included in the sample metadata. Where available, HLA class I and class II types were obtained from metadata supplied by the sample provider rather than from assay-based typing. Points the paper makes about the study in general: The amount of clinical and demographic metadata varied by source and participant and was provided uncurated.

Each collaborating institution followed its own protocols to collect whole blood in K2EDTA tubes. For TCRbeta analysis, collaborators shipped samples as frozen whole blood, isolated PBMCs, or DNA extracted from either of those sample types. For this chain, trimming is 4 bases at the V end and 1 base at the J end, and the number of junction bases without a gene match is 9. From the germline V gene, CDR1 is SGHRS and CDR2 is YFSETQ. From cysteine to phenylalanine, the CDR3 is 17 amino acids long. Of the read, only the CDR3 DNA is kept; its 51 bases are in frame from base 1. TCRbeta CDR3 regions were amplified from genomic DNA using the immunoSEQ Assay, a bias-controlled multiplex PCR. Regarding the original processing steps: The number of nucleated cells in each sample was estimated from the amplification of reference gene primers within the assay. To quantify the absolute abundance of each unique TCRbeta CDR3 rearrangement, sequence reads were collapsed and filtered. For each sample, productive Simpson clonality was calculated as the square root of Simpson's diversity index over productive rearrangements. TCRdb provides this immuneACCESS table in a form limited to in-frame rearrangements. Some clones are lacking; in checked studies, under half of them reflect an unresolved V gene, and why the rest are absent is not known. That table furnishes V, J and clone size, whereas the DNA furnished D and trimming. Recorded for this sample are hundreds of thousands of clones; 80% to 85% of them occurred a single time. The ten most abundant clones make up 15% to 20% of the sample.

This receptor chain uses TRBV5-1 and TRBJ2-3; 10 central bases correspond to TRBD2. Sequenced sample: peripheral blood. The TCR was taken from a woman of 80 years or more with active or convalescent COVID-19. The CDR3 corresponds to CASSRGIAGGGTDTQYF. The DNA sequence is given as TGCGCCAGCAGCCGGGGAATAGCGGGGGGAGGCACAGATACGCAGTATTTT. Extended through the reference TRBV5-1 and TRBJ2-3 proteins, this CDR3 yields the full variable domain: KAGVTQTPRYLIKTRGQQVTLSCSPISGHRSVSWYQQTPGQGLQFLFEYFSETQRNKGNFPGRFSGRQFSNSRSEMNVSTLELGDSALYLCASSRGIAGGGTDTQYFGPGTRLTVL.